The 8 T cell receptor beta chains presented below share a single source sample, sequenced in a study of T cells after posttransplantation cyclophosphamide. Produced via immunoSEQ multiplex PCR; TCRdb's table is partial and in-frame only. The sample includes 20,000 to 25,000 clones, none of them occurring once. A marrow graft followed busulfan-fludarabine conditioning, with cyclophosphamide on days +3 and +4. The input for sequencing was PBMCs, taken after allogeneic stem cell transplant with posttransplant cyclophosphamide. The receptor source for this set is a young adult male patient who received an allogeneic stem cell transplant from a related donor, was CMV-positive, and had no GVHD. Some T cells here may be from the graft donor.

This clone was seen ten or more times. This CDR3 reads CASMRGLHTEAFF. For the CDR3, the DNA is TGTGCCAGCATGCGAGGGCTGCACACTGAAGCTTTCTTT. The chain is built from TRBV28 and TRBJ1-1; D gene ambiguous. The length of the CDR3 is 13 residues. CDR1 is MDHEN and CDR2 is SYDVKM in the germline V gene. Trimming took 7 bases from V and 3 from J, leaving 12 bases between them.

This clone was recorded many times. This rearrangement joins TRBV4-1 to TRBJ1-5, with 7 bases matching TRBD1. Germline values: CDR1 MGHRA, CDR2 YSYEKL. The CDR3 covers 15 residues. The J segment lost 6 bases and the V segment lost 3 bases, leaving 8 bases of the junction unmatched. The CDR3 DNA reads TGCGCCAGCAGCCAGTTGACAGGGTTGAGTCAGCCCCAGCATTTT. It yields the protein CASSQLTGLSQPQHF.

This clone was seen repeatedly, ten times or more. The chain uses TRBV7-9 and TRBJ1-3, with unresolved D. V gave up 4 bases and J gave up 3 bases, with 10 bases separating them. The length of the CDR3 is 14 residues. Germline V gene data show CDR1 as SEHNR and CDR2 as FQNEAQ (reference sequence). The CDR3 DNA follows: TGTGCCAGCAGCTCTCAGGATATTGGAAACACCATATATTTT. Protein sequence: CASSSQDIGNTIYF.

This clone has a count of ten or more. The gene calls are TRBV6-1 and TRBJ2-1, with TRBD2 identical over 12 bases. Trimming cost V 9 bases and J 1 base; bases outside gene matches: 4. CDR3 length equals 15 residues. Looked up from germline, CDR1 is MNHNS and CDR2 is SASEGT. The DNA of the CDR3 is TGTGCCAGTTCAACTAGCGGGGGGTCCTACAATGAGCAGTTCTTC. The encoded protein is CASSTSGGSYNEQFF.

This clone was detected many times. The V call is TRBV28, the J call TRBJ2-1; TRBD2 aligns across 14 bases. Germline V gene sequence: CDR1 MDHEN, CDR2 SYDVKM. J lost 4 bases, V lost 3 bases, and 5 bases had no gene match. This CDR3 comprises 17 residues. The CDR3 is CASSLGLAGVQYNEQFF. The CDR3 DNA reads TGTGCCAGCAGTTTGGGACTAGCGGGGGTCCAATACAATGAGCAGTTCTTC.

This clone has at least ten counts. This chain uses TRBV28 with TRBJ2-7; tentative D call: TRBD2 (5 bases). Deletions cut 6 bases from V and 1 base from J, with 16 bases between. CDR3 length: 15 amino acids. Germline CDR1 MDHEN, CDR2 SYDVKM. For the CDR3, the DNA is TGTGCCAGCAGCCCCTGGACGGAGGAATCCTACGAGCAGTACTTC. As protein: CASSPWTEESYEQYF.

This clone has at least ten counts. The chain joins TRBV11-2 to TRBJ2-7; 7 nucleotides match TRBD1. The V and J ends lost 5 bases and 4 bases, in that order; junction bases with no gene match: 2. This CDR3 is built from 12 residues. The germline gives CDR1 SGHAT, CDR2 FQNNGV. The CDR3 nucleotides are TGTGCCAGCAGCGGGGACAGTTACGAGCAGTACTTC. Translating gives CASSGDSYEQYF. Full variable domain (rest looked up from reference TRBV11-2 and TRBJ2-7): EAGVAQSPRYKIIEKRQSVAFWCNPISGHATLYWYQQILGQGPKLLIQFQNNGVVDDSQLPKDRFSAERLKGVDSTLKIQPAKLEDSAVYLCASSGDSYEQYFGPGTRLTVT.

This clone was seen at least ten times. V and J are TRBV9 and TRBJ2-7; D is perhaps TRBD2 (5 bases). CDR3 length equals 14 residues. Trimming left V 3 bases short and J 6 bases short, with 16 bases between. In germline, CDR1 is SGDLS, CDR2 YYNGEE. In DNA, the CDR3 is TGTGCCAGCAGCGCAGAGGGCTCCCTGGTCGAGCAGTACTTC. As protein: CASSAEGSLVEQYF.